The entry below describes one T cell receptor beta chain. The antigen is unknown. This record belongs to a study of beta chain features in type 1 diabetes. Expressed TCRB transcripts were sequenced because the entire RNA isolate underwent reverse transcription. Generated by immunoSEQ multiplex PCR, the TCRdb table keeps only in-frame clones and is missing some. The table records a few hundred thousand clones, approximately 16% of them present only once. Study-wide results and limits: People with Type 1 diabetes carried modestly yet significantly shorter TCRB CDR3s in all four CD4+ subsets.

By way of CD45RO/CCR7/CD25/CD127/CD95/CD27, the CD4+ regulatory, stem cell-like memory, central memory and naive cells were sorted. The receptor was derived from a man between 18 and 29 years old with type 1 diabetes. Material: naive CD4+ T cells from blood.

The CDR3 coding sequence is TGCGCCAGCAGCCTCACGGACGGTCCGGGGGAGCAGTTCTTC. Protein: CASSLTDGPGEQFF. The chain uses TRBV4-3 and TRBJ2-1; D perhaps matches TRBD2 (5 bases). This CDR3 is 14 amino acids long. CDR1 and CDR2 from the germline V gene are LGHNA and YSLEER. V was shortened by 4 bases and J by 10 bases, with 17 bases between the two germline ends.